The present TCR beta chain was sequenced within a study of blood T cell repertoires in COVID-19. CDR1 SEHNR and CDR2 FQNEAQ come from the germline V gene (reference sequence). Between the trimmed V and J ends, which lost 3 bases and 1 base, there was a span of 6 bases. The CDR3 spans 13 residues. Generated by immunoSEQ multiplex PCR, the TCRdb table keeps only in-frame clones and is missing some. This repertoire shows 500,000 to 600,000 clones, roughly nine tenths found once; its top ten account for under 8.5%. This TCR derives from a woman in her forties or fifties with COVID-19, enrolled during active disease. Sample: peripheral blood. The rearrangement links TRBV7-9 to TRBJ1-1; D unclear. This CDR3 is CASSFEENTEAFF. CDR3 in DNA: TGTGCCAGCAGCTTCGAGGAGAACACTGAAGCTTTCTTT. The full variable domain, with the rest looked up from reference TRBV7-9 and TRBJ1-1, is DTGVSQNPRHKITKRGQNVTFRCDPISEHNRLYWYRQTLGQGPEFLTYFQNEAQLEKSRLLSDRFSAERPKGSFSTLEIQRTEQGDSAMYLCASSFEENTEAFFGQGTRLTVV.